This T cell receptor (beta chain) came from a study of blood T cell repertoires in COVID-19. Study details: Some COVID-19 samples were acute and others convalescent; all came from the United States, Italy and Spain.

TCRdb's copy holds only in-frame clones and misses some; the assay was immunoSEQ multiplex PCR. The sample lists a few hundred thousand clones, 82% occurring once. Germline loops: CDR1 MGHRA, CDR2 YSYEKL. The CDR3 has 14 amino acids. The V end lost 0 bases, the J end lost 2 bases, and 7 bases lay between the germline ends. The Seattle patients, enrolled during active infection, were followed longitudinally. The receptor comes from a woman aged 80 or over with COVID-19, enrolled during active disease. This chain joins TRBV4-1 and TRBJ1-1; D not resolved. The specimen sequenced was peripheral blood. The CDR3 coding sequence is TGCGCCAGCAGCCAAGATTGGAGCAACACTGAAGCTTTCTTT. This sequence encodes CASSQDWSNTEAFF.